Sequencing of this T cell receptor beta chain was carried out in a study of tissue T cells after allogeneic stem cell transplantation. Notes on the study in general: Anatomically similar tissues had similar TCR repertoires within each patient. In patients and mice, blood and spleen missed much of tissue repertoire.

This CDR3 spans 14 amino acids. CDR1 is SNHLY and CDR2 is FYNGKV in the germline V gene (reference sequence). Trimming took 0 bases from V and 0 from J, leaving 6 bases between them. This clone was counted only a few times. The antigen remains undetermined. Mouse names are used for the genes. The read terminates 1 residue ahead of where the CDR3 ends, so the germline J gene completes it. Some clones are missing from TCRdb's copy, which holds only in-frame ones; the method was immunoSEQ multiplex PCR. The sample yields under 7,000 clones, more than 40% seen once. Time point defined: mouse harvest day 7 after allogeneic transplant. The graft held 10^6 splenic CD5+ T cells and 10^7 T-cell-depleted bone marrow cells.

The clonotype comes from a female BALB/c mouse given C57BL/6 T cells with graft-versus-host disease after an allogeneic hematopoietic cell transplant. Sequenced input: gut tissue. The chain uses TRBV3 and TRBJ2-7; D is tentatively TRBD1 or TRBD2 (5 bases each). The CDR3 DNA, read in part, is TGTGCCAGCAGCTTAGCCGGGGGCTCCTATGAACAGTAC. Translated, it gives CASSLAGGSYEQY. The whole CDR3 protein is CASSLAGGSYEQYF.